Given below is one T cell receptor beta chain in context. The data were taken from a study of blood T cells in healthy people across ages. The germline CDR1 and CDR2 sequences are SEHNR and FQNEAQ (reference sequence). The length of the CDR3 is 16 residues. Trimming at V came to 6 bases and at J to 5 bases, leaving 13 bases not matched to a gene. Healthy individuals of Caucasian origin from Russia, aged roughly 6 to 100, served as donors. PCR was performed a second time for roughly 6 to 12 cycles using a sample-barcoded 5' primer and a J-beta primer mix. In TCRdb, the 5' RACE reads were re-called with MiXCR into one record per CDR3 protein. The sample consists of more than 1,000,000 distinct CDR3 sequences, approximately 25% of them appearing once. The sample was also reused in another study, on T cells of mothers and their children.

The chain links TRBV7-9 to TRBJ2-5; 9 bases align to TRBD2. The receptor comes from a girl aged 2 to 9 in good health. The sequencing input was blood. The CDR3 DNA sequence: TGTGCCAGCAGTTCGGTTGGCGGGAGGGCTCCGGAGACCCAGTACTTC. It yields the protein CASSSVGGRAPETQYF.